What follows describes a single T cell receptor beta chain. Antigen specificity is unknown. The data belong to a study of OX40 agonist ivuxolimab in advanced cancers. Points from the study as a whole: Partial responders dosed at 0.1-3.0 mg/kg displayed clonal expansion ranking among the lowest.

The method was immunoSEQ multiplex PCR; TCRdb's version includes in-frame clones alone and lacks a portion of them. This repertoire shows 59,000 or so clones, around 86% found once; its top ten account for roughly 0.34%. The CDR3 contains 16 residues. V was trimmed by 5 bases and J by 8 bases, leaving 19 bases between them. Germline V gives CDR1 PRHDT, CDR2 FYEKMQ (reference sequence). The receptor comes from an adult with an advanced solid tumor such as melanoma, head and neck, liver or kidney cancer. V and J are TRBV13 and TRBJ1-6, with no clear D. Sequencing was performed on CD4+ or CD8+ T cells sorted from blood, taken in a trial of the OX40 agonist ivuxolimab. The CDR3 coding sequence is TGTGCCAGCAGCCGGGTCCAGTCTGCCCCTTATTCACCCCTCCACTTT. This gives the protein CASSRVQSAPYSPLHF. The full variable domain, in which reference TRBV13 and TRBJ1-6 provide the parts outside the CDR3, is AAGVIQSPRHLIKEKRETATLKCYPIPRHDTVYWYQQGPGQDPQFLISFYEKMQSDKGSIPDRFSAQQFSDYHSELNMSSLELGDSALYFCASSRVQSAPYSPLHFGNGTRLTVT.